Following are 29 T cell receptor beta chains from one sample sequenced in a study of blood T cell repertoires in COVID-19. Produced via immunoSEQ multiplex PCR; TCRdb's table is partial and in-frame only. The repertoire includes about 100,000 clones, roughly 86% of them detected once, and 7.5% to 10% sits in the top ten. The sample comprised peripheral blood. The source is a man aged 40-49 years with active or convalescent COVID-19.

The chain is built from TRBV19 and TRBJ1-2; D is unresolved. The CDR3 sequence is 13 residues long. CDR1 and CDR2 (germline): LNHDA, SQIVND (reference sequence). With 3 bases removed from V and 3 bases from J, the gap between germline ends came to 8 bases. CDR3 DNA sequence: TGTGCCAGTAGTATGACAACCTACTATGGCTACACCTTC. It codes for CASSMTTYYGYTF.

The chain combines TRBV29-1 with TRBJ1-1; D possibly corresponds to TRBD1 (5 bases). Germline assignment: CDR1 SQVTM and CDR2 ANQGSEA. The CDR3 sequence is 13 residues long. The V gene lost 6 bases and the J gene lost 1 base, with 12 bases spanning the gap. Here the CDR3 reads CSVGGIWNTEAFF. The DNA for the CDR3 is TGCAGCGTGGGGGGTATCTGGAACACTGAAGCTTTCTTT.

The chain joins TRBV30 to TRBJ1-3; 7 nucleotides agree with TRBD1. Germline CDR1 GTSNPN, CDR2 SVGIG (reference sequence). The CDR3 is 14 residues long. J gave up 2 bases and V 3 bases, and 4 bases lay outside the gene matches. The CDR3 reads CAWSAGTAGNTIYF. CDR3 sequence (DNA): TGTGCCTGGAGCGCCGGGACAGCTGGAAACACCATATATTTT. Filled out from reference TRBV30 and TRBJ1-3, the complete variable domain reads SQTIHQWPATLVQPVGSPLSLECTVEGTSNPNLYWYRQAAGRGLQLLFYSVGIGQISSEVPQNLSASRPQDRQFILSSKKLLLSDSGFYLCAWSAGTAGNTIYFGEGSWLTVV.

This rearrangement joins TRBV19 to TRBJ1-5, with 7 nucleotides matching TRBD1. Unmatched junction bases numbered 7, after V lost 4 bases and J lost 4 bases. Germline V gene data show CDR1 as LNHDA and CDR2 as SQIVND (reference sequence). CDR3 length: 15 residues. The CDR3 is CASSTRQGLNQPQHF. The CDR3 bases are TGTGCCAGTAGTACTCGACAGGGCCTAAATCAGCCCCAGCATTTT.

The chain couples TRBV5-4 to TRBJ2-1; TRBD2 might be the D (6 bases). The ends were cut back, 3 bases at V and 3 bases at J, with 13 bases in the middle. The CDR3 is 15 residues long. The germline V gene has CDR1 SGHNT and CDR2 YYREEE (reference sequence). The CDR3 region has the DNA TGTGCCAGCAGCTGGGCGGGGAACTTCTACAATGAGCAGTTCTTC. This sequence encodes CASSWAGNFYNEQFF.

The chain uses TRBV6-1 and TRBJ1-4; TRBD1 aligns across 10 bases. Germline CDR1 and CDR2: MNHNS and SASEGT. Unmatched junction bases numbered 0, after V lost 1 base and J lost 7 bases. The CDR3 sequence is 14 residues long. The CDR3, as DNA: TGTGCCAGCAGTGAAGGACAGGGGGCTGAAAAACTGTTTTTT. Translation: CASSEGQGAEKLFF.

The chain couples TRBV20-1 to TRBJ2-7, with 7 bases identical to TRBD2. Per germline, CDR1 DFQATT and CDR2 SNEGSKA (reference sequence). The V segment lost 6 bases and the J segment 8 bases; nucleotides outside the gene matches: 4. CDR3 length: 10 residues. In DNA, the CDR3 is TGCAGTGCCCGGGGGGTAAAGCAGTACTTC. The encoded protein is CSARGVKQYF.

The chain is built from TRBV15 and TRBJ1-4; D may be TRBD1 (5 bases). Germline V gives CDR1 LNHNV, CDR2 YYDKDF (reference sequence). V lost 1 base and J lost 13, with 10 bases in between. The CDR3 is 12 amino acids. CDR3 bases: TGTGCCACCAGCAGAGGCGACAGTCGACTGTTTTTT. Translated: CATSRGDSRLFF.

This clone occurred a few times. This sequence joins TRBV6-5 and TRBJ1-2; 7 positions match TRBD1. Trimming took 7 bases from V and 13 from J; bases not matched to a gene: 9. Germline loops: CDR1 MNHEY, CDR2 SVGAGI. The CDR3 spans 11 residues. CDR3 bases: TGTGCCAGCATGGACAGGCTGTATGGCACCTTC. Encoded protein: CASMDRLYGTF.

The genes are TRBV7-2 and TRBJ2-5, with D tentatively TRBD2 (6 bases). The V and J ends lost 5 bases and 4 bases respectively, with 17 bases between them. CDR1 and CDR2 from the germline V gene are SGHTA and FQGNSA. This CDR3 contains 15 residues. For the CDR3, the DNA is TGTGCCAGCAGCCTTGGGGCCGCCGGGAGAGAGACCCAGTACTTC. Its translation: CASSLGAAGRETQYF.

The V call is TRBV5-5, the J call TRBJ1-2, with 8 positions matching TRBD1. CDR1 and CDR2 (germline): SGHKS, YYEKEE (reference sequence). The CDR3 contains 13 residues. With 6 bases clipped from V and 7 bases from J, the junction kept 8 bases outside the gene matches. CDR3 region: CASNHKGQAGYTF. Written as DNA, the CDR3 is TGTGCCAGCAACCATAAGGGACAGGCTGGCTACACCTTC.

This sequence joins TRBV7-9 and TRBJ1-4, with 11 bases aligning to TRBD1. The CDR3 is made up of 15 amino acids. J gave up 8 bases and V 5 bases, and 7 bases lay outside the gene matches. Germline CDR1 SEHNR, CDR2 FQNEAQ (reference sequence). The CDR3 reads CASSLPGTGGEKLFF. CDR3 sequence (DNA): TGTGCCAGCAGCCTCCCCGGGACAGGGGGAGAAAAACTGTTTTTT.

The rearrangement uses TRBV15 and TRBJ1-3, with D tentatively TRBD1 (6 bases). V lost 7 bases to trimming and J lost 0 bases, with 16 bases between them. CDR1 LNHNV and CDR2 YYDKDF come from the germline V gene (reference sequence). The CDR3 runs to 16 residues. The CDR3 DNA sequence: TGTGCCACCACCCCGATCAGGGGTACCTCTGGAAACACCATATATTTT. Protein product: CATTPIRGTSGNTIYF.

The chain links TRBV10-3 to TRBJ1-5; 7 positions agree with TRBD1. Germline V gene data show CDR1 as ENHRY and CDR2 as SYGVKD. J was trimmed by 4 bases and V by 7 bases; bases with no gene match: 4. CDR3 length: 13 amino acids. The CDR3 nucleotides read TGTGCCATCATGGGGGACAGAAATCAGCCCCAGCATTTT. This sequence encodes CAIMGDRNQPQHF.

This rearrangement joins TRBV6-1 to TRBJ1-2; 7 bases are a match to TRBD1. The CDR3 is made up of 15 amino acids. Trimming cost V 2 bases and J 4 bases; bases outside gene matches: 7. CDR1 and CDR2 (germline): MNHNS, SASEGT. Here the CDR3 DNA reads TGTGCCAGCAGTGAATCTTGGCAGGGGGTCTATGGCTACACCTTC. Residues: CASSESWQGVYGYTF.

This chain joins TRBV27 and TRBJ1-1, with 7 bases fitting TRBD1. This CDR3 is built from 15 residues. Unmatched junction bases numbered 7, after V lost 5 bases and J lost 1 base. Germline lookup yields CDR1 MNHEY and CDR2 SMNVEV (reference sequence). The CDR3 protein is CASSAYRGGNTEAFF. CDR3 bases: TGTGCCAGCAGTGCCTACAGGGGAGGGAACACTGAAGCTTTCTTT.

The genes are TRBV4-3 and TRBJ1-2, with TRBD1 as a possible D gene (6 bases). V gave up 0 bases and J gave up 8 bases, with 16 bases separating them. The length of the CDR3 is 15 residues. CDR1 and CDR2 from the germline V gene are LGHNA and YSLEER. The CDR3 loop reads CASSQELLGGRGYTF. CDR3 sequence (DNA): TGCGCCAGCAGCCAAGAACTTTTAGGGGGACGGGGCTACACCTTC.

The rearrangement links TRBV27 to TRBJ1-1; D is unresolved. This CDR3 has 13 residues. The V and J ends lost 2 bases and 7 bases respectively, with 11 bases between them. Germline CDR1 MNHEY, CDR2 SMNVEV (reference sequence). CDR3 sequence (DNA): TGTGCCAGCAGTTTAGGAGGCACGGGTGAAGCTTTCTTT. Translation: CASSLGGTGEAFF.

The V gene is TRBV3-1 (or the pseudogene TRBV3-2), the J gene TRBJ1-2; D remains unclear. Trimming shortened V by 2 bases and J by 9 bases, and 13 bases separated the two germline ends. Germline assignment: CDR1 LGHDT and CDR2 YNNKEL (reference sequence). The CDR3 spans 13 residues. For the CDR3, the DNA is TGTGCCAGCAGCCAAAGAGACGCCAGGAGCTACACCTTC. The encoded protein is CASSQRDARSYTF.

In its sample, this clone was seen once. The V call is TRBV6-2 or TRBV6-3, the J call TRBJ1-2, with D tentatively TRBD1 (6 bases). Per the germline V gene, CDR1 is MNHEY and CDR2 is SVGEGT. CDR3 length: 14 amino acids. Trimming took 2 bases from V and 8 from J, leaving 15 bases between them. In DNA, the CDR3 is TGTGCCAGCAGTTACATGGGGGCCTCGATGGGCTACACCTTC. Translation: CASSYMGASMGYTF.

J is TRBJ2-7 and V is TRBV5-1; 8 nucleotides match TRBD2. CDR3 length equals 14 residues. Germline V gene data show CDR1 as SGHRS and CDR2 as YFSETQ. V dropped 1 base and J dropped 3; count of bases not matched to a gene: 3. CDR3 region: CASSLTSGNYEQYF. CDR3 in DNA: TGCGCCAGCAGCTTGACTAGCGGAAACTACGAGCAGTACTTC.

This chain links TRBV6-2 or TRBV6-3 with TRBJ2-5, with 11 positions matching TRBD2. V shed 6 bases, J shed 7 bases, and the junction held 13 bases outside the gene matches. CDR1 and CDR2 (germline): MNHEY, SVGEGT. The CDR3 is 16 residues long. The CDR3 sequence: CASSPLLAGGLATQYF. The DNA of the CDR3 is TGTGCCAGCAGCCCCCTCCTAGCGGGGGGCCTGGCGACCCAGTACTTC.

The chain links TRBV4-2 to TRBJ2-5; TRBD2 matches at 9 bases. The CDR3 runs to 18 residues. Germline assignment: CDR1 LGHNA and CDR2 YNFKEQ. J gave up 4 bases and V 4 bases, and 16 bases lay outside the gene matches. The CDR3 protein is CASSPRGLAGGPGETQYF. The CDR3 DNA sequence: TGTGCCAGCAGCCCCCGGGGTCTTGCGGGGGGGCCGGGAGAGACCCAGTACTTC.

The chain carries TRBV27 and TRBJ2-1; TRBD1 matches 9 bases. This CDR3 has 16 amino acids. After removal of 5 bases from V and 2 bases from J, the junction contained 7 bases not matched to a gene. CDR1 is MNHEY and CDR2 is SMNVEV in the germline V gene (reference sequence). The CDR3: CASSRRTGATYNEQFF. The CDR3 region has the DNA TGTGCCAGCAGTCGCCGGACAGGGGCGACCTACAATGAGCAGTTCTTC.

The V gene is TRBV2, the J gene TRBJ2-2; 9 bases fit TRBD2. The CDR3 runs to 15 residues. J lost 1 base, V lost 6 bases, and 3 bases had no gene match. In germline, CDR1 is SNHLY, CDR2 FYNNEI. This chain's CDR3 is CASRDSGGNTGELFF. Written as DNA, the CDR3 is TGTGCCAGCAGAGATAGCGGGGGGAACACCGGGGAGCTGTTTTTT.

This sequence joins TRBV12-5 and TRBJ1-6; 8 nucleotides align to TRBD1. J was trimmed by 7 bases and V by 2 bases; bases with no gene match: 16. This CDR3 is 19 amino acids long. Germline-derived CDR1 and CDR2 are LGHNT and FRNRAP. CDR3 sequence (DNA): TGTGCTAGTGGTTTGTCACAGGGGGACTCCGTAACCCCAAATTCACCCCTCCACTTT. It yields the protein CASGLSQGDSVTPNSPLHF.

The gene calls are TRBV5-1 and TRBJ1-2; the D gene is possibly TRBD1 (5 bases). There are 14 residues in the CDR3. CDR1 is SGHRS, CDR2 YFSETQ, per germline. Trimming took off 4 bases at V and 5 bases at J, with 15 bases between the two ends. As DNA, the CDR3 is TGCGCCAGCAGCCTGGAGGGAGGGGCTTATGGCTACACCTTC. Translating it yields CASSLEGGAYGYTF.

As to this clone: The same CDR3 can be traced to other DNA sequences in this sample. V and J are TRBV18 and TRBJ1-1; TRBD1 agrees at 7 bases. The V gene end was trimmed by 6 bases and the J gene end by 8 bases; junction bases not matched to a gene: 3. The CDR3 contains 11 residues. Germline V gene lookup returns CDR1 KGHSH and CDR2 LQKENI. As DNA, the CDR3 is TGTGCCAGCTCGCTACAGGGGGAAGCTTTCTTT. It is translated as CASSLQGEAFF.

This clone was counted a single time. The genes are TRBV7-8 and TRBJ1-6; no definite D call. Germline lookup yields CDR1 SGHVS and CDR2 FQNEAQ. The V end was cut by 5 bases, the J end by 8 bases, with 10 bases between. CDR3 length equals 13 residues. The CDR3 nucleotides are TGTGCCAGCAGCCTAGGAGACTATTCACCCCTCCACTTT. Translated: CASSLGDYSPLHF.